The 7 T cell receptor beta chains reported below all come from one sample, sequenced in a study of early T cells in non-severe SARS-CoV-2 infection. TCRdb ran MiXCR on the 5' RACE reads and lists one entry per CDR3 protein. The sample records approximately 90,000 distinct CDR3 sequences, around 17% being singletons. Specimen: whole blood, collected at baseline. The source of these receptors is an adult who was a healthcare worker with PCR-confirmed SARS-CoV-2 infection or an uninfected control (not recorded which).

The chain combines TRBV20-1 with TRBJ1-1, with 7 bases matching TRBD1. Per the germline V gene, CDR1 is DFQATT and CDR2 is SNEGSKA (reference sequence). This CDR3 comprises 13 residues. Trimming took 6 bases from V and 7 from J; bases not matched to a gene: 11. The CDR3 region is CSAKAPDRLEAFF. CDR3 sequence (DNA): TGCAGTGCCAAGGCCCCGGACAGGCTTGAAGCTTTCTTT.

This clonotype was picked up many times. This CDR3 reads CASSESLTGSNEKLFF. CDR3 nucleotide sequence: TGTGCCAGCAGTGAAAGTCTTACAGGGTCTAATGAAAAACTGTTTTTT. The chain links TRBV6-1 to TRBJ1-4, with a weak D call TRBD1 (6 bases). The V gene lost 2 bases and the J gene lost 3 bases, with 13 bases spanning the gap. CDR3 length: 16 residues. Per germline, CDR1 MNHNS and CDR2 SASEGT.

CDR3 nucleotides: TGTGCCAGCGAAGACCCCCGGGTCGAGCAGTACTTC. Protein: CASEDPRVEQYF. This sequence joins TRBV6-2 or TRBV6-3 and TRBJ2-7; D gene ambiguous. The V and J ends lost 8 bases and 6 bases respectively, with 14 bases between them. The CDR3 runs 12 residues. Germline assignment: CDR1 MNHEY and CDR2 SVGEGT.

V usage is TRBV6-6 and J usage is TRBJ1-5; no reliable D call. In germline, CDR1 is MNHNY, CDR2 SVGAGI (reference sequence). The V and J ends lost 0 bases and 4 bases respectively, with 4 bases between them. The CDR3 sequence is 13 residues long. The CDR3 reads CASSYSRNQPQHF. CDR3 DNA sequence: TGTGCCAGCAGTTACTCGAGGAATCAGCCCCAGCATTTT.

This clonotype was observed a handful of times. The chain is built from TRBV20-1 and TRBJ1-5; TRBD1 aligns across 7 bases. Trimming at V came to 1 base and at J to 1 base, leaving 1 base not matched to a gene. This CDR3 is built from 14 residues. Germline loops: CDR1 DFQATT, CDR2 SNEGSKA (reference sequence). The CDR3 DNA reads TGCAGTGCTAGAGCGGGACAGAGCAATCAGCCCCAGCATTTT. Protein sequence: CSARAGQSNQPQHF.

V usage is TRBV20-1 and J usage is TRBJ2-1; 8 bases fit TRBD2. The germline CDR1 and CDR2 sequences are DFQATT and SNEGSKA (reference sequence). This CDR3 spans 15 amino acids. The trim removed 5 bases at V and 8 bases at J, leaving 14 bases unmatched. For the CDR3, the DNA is TGCAGTGCTCAGGCGGCGGGAGGCCCCGCGCATGAGCAGTTCTTC. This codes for CSAQAAGGPAHEQFF.

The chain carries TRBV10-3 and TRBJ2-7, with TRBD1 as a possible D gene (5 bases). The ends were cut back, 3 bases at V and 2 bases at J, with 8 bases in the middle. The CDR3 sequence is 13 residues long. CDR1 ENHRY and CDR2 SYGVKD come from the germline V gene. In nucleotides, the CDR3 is TGTGCCATCAGTGATGGGGCAACCTACGAGCAGTACTTC. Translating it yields CAISDGATYEQYF.